A single sample is the source of the 23 T cell receptor beta chains below, sequenced in a study of identical twins. One entry per CDR3 protein results from TCRdb running MiXCR on the 5' RACE reads. Among a few hundred thousand distinct CDR3 sequences listed, 9% to 10% were seen once. This sample was shared with a second study, whose subject was yellow fever vaccine responses in identical twins.

The sequencing input was PBMCs. The receptors were sampled from a woman aged 18-29 years in good health.

J is TRBJ2-7 and V is TRBV28; 7 bases are shared with TRBD1. The CDR3 is 16 amino acids. The V segment lost 5 bases and the J segment 4 bases; nucleotides outside the gene matches: 14. The V gene's germline CDR1 is MDHEN and CDR2 SYDVKM. The CDR3 bases are TGTGCCAGCAGTCGCCCTGGGGGACAGTCCACTTACGAGCAGTACTTC. Protein sequence: CASSRPGGQSTYEQYF.

The chain is built from TRBV2 and TRBJ2-5; 7 bases line up with TRBD1. The germline gives CDR1 SNHLY, CDR2 FYNNEI. V shed 7 bases, J shed 7 bases, and the junction held 15 bases outside the gene matches. The CDR3 is made up of 15 amino acids. As DNA, the CDR3 is TGTGCCAGCAAAGAGGCAGGGGGTAGTTCCCGGACCCAGTACTTC. Its protein is CASKEAGGSSRTQYF. Combining the CDR3 with reference TRBV2 and TRBJ2-5 gives the whole variable domain EPEVTQTPSHQVTQMGQEVILRCVPISNHLYFYWYRQILGQKVEFLVSFYNNEISEKSEIFDDQFSVERPDGSNFTLKIRSTKLEDSAMYFCASKEAGGSSRTQYFGPGTRLLVL.

The rearrangement links TRBV5-6 to TRBJ2-3; D is undetermined. Germline loops: CDR1 SGHDT, CDR2 YYEEEE. The CDR3 extends over 16 amino acids. Between the trimmed V and J ends, which lost 0 bases and 0 bases, there was a span of 11 bases. The CDR3 sequence: CASSLAANPSTDTQYF. The CDR3 region has the DNA TGTGCCAGCAGCTTGGCCGCCAACCCGAGCACAGATACGCAGTATTTT.

V usage is TRBV7-8 and J usage is TRBJ1-1; TRBD1 matches at 8 bases. Germline loops: CDR1 SGHVS, CDR2 FQNEAQ. CDR3 length: 16 residues. V trimming: 5 bases; J trimming: 3 bases; junction bases outside the gene matches: 11. The CDR3 nucleotides are TGTGCCAGCAGCCCGGTCCAACAGGGGGTATACACTGAAGCTTTCTTT. Protein: CASSPVQQGVYTEAFF.

This clonotype was observed a handful of times. The chain joins TRBV6-1 to TRBJ2-3; D not certain. The V gene lost 6 bases and the J gene lost 6 bases, with 13 bases spanning the gap. Germline CDR1 and CDR2: MNHNS and SASEGT. The CDR3 runs 13 residues. In nucleotides, the CDR3 is TGTGCCAGCAGGCCTCTGGCCGCCGATACGCAGTATTTT. This encodes CASRPLAADTQYF.

The chain joins TRBV6-2 or TRBV6-3 to TRBJ2-3; possibly TRBD1 for D (6 bases). The CDR3 totals 12 residues. Trimming took off 6 bases at V and 5 bases at J, with 9 bases between the two ends. CDR1 is MNHEY, CDR2 SVGEGT, per germline. The CDR3 protein is CASSDRQDTQYF. The CDR3 DNA follows: TGTGCCAGCAGCGACAGGCAAGATACGCAGTATTTT.

This clonotype was detected only a few times. The chain uses TRBV7-9 and TRBJ1-3, with D uncertain. Germline CDR1 reads SEHNR; CDR2 reads FQNEAQ (reference sequence). The CDR3 loop spans 14 amino acids. V was trimmed by 2 bases and J by 2 bases, leaving 7 bases between them. The DNA of the CDR3 is TGTGCCAGCAGCTTACTGGGCACTGGAAACACCATATATTTT. Protein product: CASSLLGTGNTIYF.

The rearrangement uses TRBV7-6 and TRBJ2-7, with D possibly being TRBD2 (5 bases). Trimming left V 2 bases short and J 3 bases short, with 11 bases between. Per the germline V gene, CDR1 is SGHVS and CDR2 is FNYEAQ. This CDR3 region has 14 residues. The CDR3 DNA is TGTGCCAGCAGCTTACGAGCCGGGGACTACGAGCAGTACTTC. It is translated as CASSLRAGDYEQYF. Together with reference TRBV7-6 and TRBJ2-7, the CDR3 gives the full variable domain: GAGVSQSPRYKVTKRGQDVALRCDPISGHVSLYWYRQALGQGPEFLTYFNYEAQQDKSGLPNDRFSAERPEGSISTLTIQRTEQRDSAMYRCASSLRAGDYEQYFGPGTRLTVT.

This rearrangement joins TRBV14 to TRBJ2-6; D unclear. With 5 bases removed from V and 0 bases from J, the gap between germline ends came to 5 bases. Germline CDR1 SGHDN, CDR2 FVKESK. The CDR3 contains 14 residues. The CDR3: CASSFYSGANVLTF. The CDR3 DNA follows: TGTGCCAGCAGCTTTTACTCTGGGGCCAACGTCCTGACTTTC.

The chain recombines TRBV18 with TRBJ1-2; D not certain. The germline V gene encodes CDR1 KGHSH and CDR2 LQKENI. The CDR3 spans 15 residues. V lost 2 bases and J 3 bases, leaving 13 bases between the germline ends. CDR3 protein: CASSPVPGGDYGYTF. The CDR3 DNA reads TGTGCCAGCTCACCAGTACCAGGCGGAGACTATGGCTACACCTTC.

This clonotype showed up many times. The rearrangement joins TRBV4-1 to TRBJ1-1; perhaps TRBD1 as D (5 bases). The CDR3 is made up of 13 amino acids. Per germline, CDR1 MGHRA and CDR2 YSYEKL. V was cut by 5 bases and J by 2 bases, with 9 bases left in between. CDR3 DNA: TGCGCCAGCAGCACGCAGGGAAACACTGAAGCTTTCTTT. It encodes CASSTQGNTEAFF.

Ten or more counts support this clonotype. J is TRBJ2-2 and V is TRBV29-1, with 8 bases identical to TRBD1. CDR1 is SQVTM and CDR2 is ANQGSEA in the germline V gene. This CDR3 comprises 13 residues. The trim removed 4 bases at V and 7 bases at J, leaving 5 bases unmatched. The CDR3 protein is CSVADRAGGELFF. CDR3 bases: TGCAGCGTTGCGGACAGGGCGGGCGGGGAGCTGTTTTTT.

The V call is TRBV7-6, the J call TRBJ2-1, with unresolved D. The CDR3 loop spans 13 amino acids. The V gene's germline CDR1 is SGHVS and CDR2 FNYEAQ. Trimming removed 1 base from V and 3 bases from J, with 4 bases in between. The CDR3 DNA reads TGTGCCAGCAGCTTAGACATCTACAATGAGCAGTTCTTC. Translating it yields CASSLDIYNEQFF.

This clonotype was counted between two and nine times. The chain carries TRBV28 and TRBJ2-7, with TRBD2 matching over 9 bases. Germline CDR1 MDHEN, CDR2 SYDVKM. J was trimmed by 6 bases and V by 3 bases; bases with no gene match: 6. This CDR3 region has 14 residues. The CDR3 is CASSFVAGVFEQYF. DNA for the CDR3: TGTGCCAGCAGTTTTGTAGCGGGAGTCTTCGAGCAGTACTTC.

The sample holds many counts of this clonotype. This rearrangement joins TRBV20-1 to TRBJ2-6; weak D call: TRBD2 (5 bases). The length of the CDR3 is 15 residues. The germline V gene encodes CDR1 DFQATT and CDR2 SNEGSKA (reference sequence). Trimming took 0 bases from V and 3 from J, leaving 9 bases between them. The CDR3 DNA is TGCAGTGCTAGAGATCCGAGGGTTGGGGCCAACGTCCTGACTTTC. Its translation is CSARDPRVGANVLTF.

This clonotype was seen only a few times. The V and J genes are TRBV20-1 and TRBJ2-7; D not resolved. V was trimmed by 0 bases and J by 2 bases, leaving 11 bases between them. Germline CDR1 and CDR2: DFQATT and SNEGSKA (reference sequence). This CDR3 has 14 amino acids. CDR3 loop: CSARDLEQTYEQYF. DNA for the CDR3: TGCAGTGCTAGAGATCTTGAACAGACCTACGAGCAGTACTTC.

This clonotype was seen a handful of times. CDR3 in amino acids: CASSPRNYTQYF. Here the CDR3 DNA reads TGTGCCAGCTCACCCCGCAATTATACGCAGTATTTT. This chain uses TRBV18 with TRBJ2-3, with D uncertain. The germline V gene has CDR1 KGHSH and CDR2 LQKENI. The CDR3 runs 12 residues. Trimming took off 3 bases at V and 7 bases at J, with 8 bases between the two ends.

This clonotype was found a few times. The chain employs TRBV4-2 and TRBJ2-1; 11 bases line up with TRBD2. J gave up 7 bases and V 4 bases, and 9 bases lay outside the gene matches. Looked up from germline, CDR1 is LGHNA and CDR2 is YNFKEQ. The CDR3 covers 16 residues. In nucleotides, the CDR3 is TGTGCCAGCAGCCCCAGAGAACTAGCGGGGGATAATGAGCAGTTCTTC. Translation gives CASSPRELAGDNEQFF.

This clonotype was recorded a few times. The V gene is TRBV9, the J gene TRBJ2-2; D remains unclear. Per germline, CDR1 SGDLS and CDR2 YYNGEE. CDR3 length: 14 amino acids. V was shortened by 0 bases and J by 1 base, with 4 bases between the two germline ends. CDR3 amino acids: CASSVALNTGELFF. CDR3 sequence (DNA): TGTGCCAGCAGCGTAGCCTTGAACACCGGGGAGCTGTTTTTT. The full variable domain, rest sourced from reference TRBV9 and TRBJ2-2, is DSGVTQTPKHLITATGQRVTLRCSPRSGDLSVYWYQQSLDQGLQFLIQYYNGEERAKGNILERFSAQQFPDLHSELNLSSLELGDSALYFCASSVALNTGELFFGEGSRLTVL.

This clonotype was detected many times. The rearrangement uses TRBV20-1 and TRBJ2-1; 10 nucleotides agree with TRBD1. Trimming took 8 bases from V and 4 from J; bases not matched to a gene: 2. The CDR3 is 12 residues long. Germline V gene lookup returns CDR1 DFQATT and CDR2 SNEGSKA (reference sequence). CDR3 in DNA: TGCAGTAGACAGGGGGCATACAATGAGCAGTTCTTC. It encodes CSRQGAYNEQFF.

V is TRBV3-1 and J is TRBJ2-5, with D unresolved. The V end was cut by 0 bases, the J end by 4 bases, with 12 bases between. Germline assignment: CDR1 LGHDT and CDR2 YNNKEL (reference sequence). CDR3 length: 15 amino acids. The CDR3 spells CASSQESGWGETQYF. The CDR3 bases are TGTGCCAGCAGCCAAGAATCAGGTTGGGGAGAGACCCAGTACTTC.

This clonotype was seen a few times. The rearrangement links TRBV20-1 to TRBJ1-4, with D tentatively TRBD1 (6 bases). Trimming left V 6 bases short and J 5 bases short, with 13 bases between. Per the germline V gene, CDR1 is DFQATT and CDR2 is SNEGSKA (reference sequence). The CDR3 runs to 13 residues. The DNA of the CDR3 is TGCAGTGCCCCGACAGGCAAGAATGAAAAACTGTTTTTT. This sequence encodes CSAPTGKNEKLFF.

The chain couples TRBV12-3 or TRBV12-4 to TRBJ2-6; D unclear. The ends were cut back, 1 base at V and 0 bases at J, with 10 bases in the middle. This CDR3 region has 17 residues. The CDR3 spells CASSLERLGSGANVLTF. DNA for the CDR3: TGTGCCAGCAGTTTAGAACGTCTGGGCTCTGGGGCCAACGTCCTGACTTTC.